One sample yielded the 18 T cell receptor beta chains listed below, sequenced in a study of CD8 T cells in Susac syndrome. An input of roughly 0.5 to 1 ug of RNA was subjected to reverse transcription using random hexamers. TCRdb redid the calling of the immunoSEQ multiplex PCR reads with MiXCR, one entry per CDR3 protein. Found here are 300,000 or so distinct CDR3 sequences, roughly 94% of them singletons; the top ten hold less than 0.08%. The source material was CD4+ T cells from PBMCs. The receptors originated from a human donor with multiple sclerosis.

The CDR3 DNA reads as TGTGCCAGTAGTATGGGACACCGAGGGTTCTACGAGCAGTACTTC. Amino acid sequence: CASSMGHRGFYEQYF. The rearrangement links TRBV19 to TRBJ2-7; D possibly corresponds to TRBD1 (6 bases). The CDR3 length is 15 residues. Germline V gene data show CDR1 as LNHDA and CDR2 as SQIVND (reference sequence). Trimming stripped 3 bases from V and 3 bases from J, with 15 bases between.

The gene calls are TRBV3-1 and TRBJ2-5; D unresolved. The CDR3 loop spans 16 amino acids. From germline, CDR1 is LGHDT and CDR2 YNNKEL (reference sequence). V gave up 0 bases and J gave up 3 bases, with 14 bases separating them. CDR3 sequence reads: CASSQDLATAKETQYF. In DNA form, the CDR3 reads TGTGCCAGCAGCCAAGACCTCGCGACGGCGAAAGAGACCCAGTACTTC.

The chain carries TRBV19 and TRBJ2-1, with TRBD2 matching over 9 bases. The trim removed 6 bases at V and 2 bases at J, leaving 8 bases unmatched. The CDR3 length is 16 residues. Germline assignment: CDR1 LNHDA and CDR2 SQIVND (reference sequence). DNA for the CDR3: TGTGCCAGTAGCCGGGTAGCGGGAGAACCCTACAATGAGCAGTTCTTC. Its translation: CASSRVAGEPYNEQFF.

The gene calls are TRBV7-2 and TRBJ2-5, with D perhaps given as TRBD1 or TRBD2 (5 bases each). This CDR3 comprises 15 residues. Germline-derived CDR1 and CDR2 are SGHTA and FQGNSA. The V end was cut by 6 bases, the J end by 2 bases, with 16 bases between. CDR3 coding DNA: TGTGCCAGCAGTCTGGGACGGAGAGGGCAAGAGACCCAGTACTTC. Its translation is CASSLGRRGQETQYF.

The chain carries TRBV2 and TRBJ1-2; tentative D call: TRBD1 (6 bases). Trimming removed 5 bases from V and 4 bases from J, with 14 bases in between. Per the germline V gene, CDR1 is SNHLY and CDR2 is FYNNEI. The CDR3 is made up of 14 amino acids. CDR3 amino acids: CASSRPGAVYGYTF. The CDR3 nucleotides read TGTGCCAGCAGTCGGCCGGGGGCGGTCTATGGCTACACCTTC.

The chain uses TRBV5-1 and TRBJ2-1, with D tentatively TRBD1 (5 bases). Per germline, CDR1 SGHRS and CDR2 YFSETQ. The CDR3 length is 13 residues. V was trimmed by 4 bases and J by 5 bases, leaving 10 bases between them. This CDR3 is CASSPLQDNEQFF. The CDR3 nucleotides read TGCGCCAGCAGCCCACTACAGGACAATGAGCAGTTCTTC. The complete variable domain, with remaining parts taken from reference TRBV5-1 and TRBJ2-1, reads KAGVTQTPRYLIKTRGQQVTLSCSPISGHRSVSWYQQTPGQGLQFLFEYFSETQRNKGNFPGRFSGRQFSNSRSEMNVSTLELGDSALYLCASSPLQDNEQFFGPGTRLTVL.

The chain recombines TRBV4-3 with TRBJ2-2; 8 nucleotides line up with TRBD2. Losses at the gene ends were 1 base for V and 9 bases for J; bases not matched to a gene: 16. This CDR3 contains 18 residues. Germline-derived CDR1 and CDR2 are LGHNA and YSLEER. CDR3: CASSQGLRLASRVRELFF. CDR3 in DNA: TGCGCCAGCAGCCAAGGGTTAAGACTAGCGAGTCGCGTTAGGGAGCTGTTTTTT.

This clonotype was detected once. V is TRBV11-2 and J is TRBJ2-5; 7 bases fit TRBD2. Germline assignment: CDR1 SGHAT and CDR2 FQNNGV. The CDR3 sequence is 15 residues long. The V and J ends lost 10 bases and 4 bases, in that order; junction bases with no gene match: 15. DNA for the CDR3: TGTGCCACTACCGGAGCGGGGCTGGGAAGAGAGACCCAGTACTTC. Its protein product is CATTGAGLGRETQYF.

This clonotype has more than one count but fewer than ten. The chain uses TRBV7-2 and TRBJ2-7; 8 bases line up with TRBD1. Germline V gene lookup returns CDR1 SGHTA and CDR2 FQGNSA. The junction had 8 bases not matched to a gene; V was cut back by 6 bases and J by 4 bases. This CDR3 contains 14 residues. In DNA form, the CDR3 reads TGTGCCAGCAGTTCGGGGACAGGTTTTTACGAGCAGTACTTC. Protein: CASSSGTGFYEQYF.

The chain employs TRBV7-9 and TRBJ1-1; D call uncertain. This CDR3 comprises 13 residues. V was pared by 6 bases and J by 4 bases, with 12 bases between. Germline V gene data show CDR1 as SEHNR and CDR2 as FQNEAQ (reference sequence). CDR3 sequence: CASRSGETTEAFF. The CDR3 nucleotides read TGTGCCAGCAGGTCAGGTGAGACCACTGAAGCTTTCTTT.

The chain uses TRBV6-2 or TRBV6-3 and TRBJ2-7, with TRBD2 as a possible D gene (6 bases). Germline-derived CDR1 and CDR2 are MNHEY and SVGEGT. This CDR3 comprises 14 residues. The germline V and J ends were trimmed by 2 bases and 2 bases, with 10 bases remaining between them. The CDR3 here is CASSYPGLTYEQYF. CDR3 bases: TGTGCCAGCAGTTACCCGGGACTTACCTACGAGCAGTACTTC.

The gene calls are TRBV12-3 or TRBV12-4 and TRBJ1-2, with D perhaps TRBD1 (6 bases). The CDR3 sequence is 13 residues long. V lost 5 bases and J 7 bases, leaving 14 bases between the germline ends. As DNA, the CDR3 is TGTGCCAGCAGTCTCGCAGGGGTGTCTGGCTACACCTTC. It encodes CASSLAGVSGYTF.

This clonotype turned up a few times. The V and J genes are TRBV3-1 and TRBJ1-5; 7 bases agree with TRBD1. The junction had 5 bases not matched to a gene; V was cut back by 0 bases and J by 6 bases. The CDR3 extends over 15 amino acids. Germline V gene sequence: CDR1 LGHDT, CDR2 YNNKEL (reference sequence). CDR3 in DNA: TGTGCCAGCAGCCAAGATGCCAGGGGGGGTCAGCCCCAGCATTTT. Translating gives CASSQDARGGQPQHF.

The J gene is TRBJ2-1, the V gene TRBV29-1; 7 bases align to TRBD1. Germline V gene data show CDR1 as SQVTM and CDR2 as ANQGSEA. CDR3 length: 12 residues. V was pared by 6 bases and J by 6 bases, with 5 bases of the junction left unmatched. CDR3 in amino acids: CSVYRGVNEQFF. DNA of the CDR3: TGCAGCGTCTACAGGGGCGTCAATGAGCAGTTCTTC.

The chain links TRBV7-8 to TRBJ2-5; a possible D gene is TRBD1 (6 bases). Trimming left V 5 bases short and J 3 bases short, with 13 bases between. Per the germline V gene, CDR1 is SGHVS and CDR2 is FQNEAQ. The CDR3 consists of 14 residues. The CDR3 coding sequence is TGTGCCAGCAGCCCTTGGACAGAAGAAGAGACCCAGTACTTC. It codes for CASSPWTEEETQYF.

The V call is TRBV25-1, the J call TRBJ2-3; TRBD2 aligns across 8 bases. With V trimmed by 4 bases and J by 11 bases, 2 bases remained unmatched. The CDR3 contains 11 residues. Germline CDR1 and CDR2: MGHDK and SYGVNS. The CDR3, as DNA: TGTGCCAGCAGTGGCGGGGGGAGGCAGTATTTT. It specifies CASSGGGRQYF.

This rearrangement joins TRBV24-1 to TRBJ2-5, with D perhaps matching TRBD1 or TRBD2 (6 bases each). Trimming took off 9 bases at V and 5 bases at J, with 18 bases between the two ends. The CDR3 runs to 14 residues. The germline CDR1 and CDR2 sequences are KGHDR and SFDVKD. CDR3 amino acids: CATQGGQRQETQYF. DNA of the CDR3: TGTGCCACCCAGGGAGGACAGCGCCAGGAGACCCAGTACTTC.

This chain links TRBV7-2 with TRBJ2-6; D tentatively fits TRBD1 or TRBD2 (6 bases each). CDR1 is SGHTA and CDR2 is FQGNSA in the germline V gene. The CDR3 loop spans 18 amino acids. The V gene lost 0 bases and the J gene lost 0 bases, with 12 bases spanning the gap. CDR3: CASSLAGGAYSGANVLTF. Here the CDR3 DNA reads TGTGCCAGCAGCTTAGCGGGGGGCGCCTACTCTGGGGCCAACGTCCTGACTTTC.